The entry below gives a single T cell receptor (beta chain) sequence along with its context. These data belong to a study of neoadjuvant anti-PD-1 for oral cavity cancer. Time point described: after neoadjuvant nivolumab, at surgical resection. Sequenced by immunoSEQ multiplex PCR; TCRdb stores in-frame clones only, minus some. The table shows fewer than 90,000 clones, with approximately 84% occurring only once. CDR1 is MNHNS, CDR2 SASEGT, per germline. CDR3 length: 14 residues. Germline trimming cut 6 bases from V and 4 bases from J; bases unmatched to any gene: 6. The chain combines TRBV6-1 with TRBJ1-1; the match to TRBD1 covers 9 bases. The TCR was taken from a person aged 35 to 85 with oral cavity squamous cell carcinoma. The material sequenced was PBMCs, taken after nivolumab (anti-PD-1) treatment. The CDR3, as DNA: TGTGCCAGCAGCCAACAGGGGGCGACCACTGAAGCTTTCTTT. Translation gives CASSQQGATTEAFF.